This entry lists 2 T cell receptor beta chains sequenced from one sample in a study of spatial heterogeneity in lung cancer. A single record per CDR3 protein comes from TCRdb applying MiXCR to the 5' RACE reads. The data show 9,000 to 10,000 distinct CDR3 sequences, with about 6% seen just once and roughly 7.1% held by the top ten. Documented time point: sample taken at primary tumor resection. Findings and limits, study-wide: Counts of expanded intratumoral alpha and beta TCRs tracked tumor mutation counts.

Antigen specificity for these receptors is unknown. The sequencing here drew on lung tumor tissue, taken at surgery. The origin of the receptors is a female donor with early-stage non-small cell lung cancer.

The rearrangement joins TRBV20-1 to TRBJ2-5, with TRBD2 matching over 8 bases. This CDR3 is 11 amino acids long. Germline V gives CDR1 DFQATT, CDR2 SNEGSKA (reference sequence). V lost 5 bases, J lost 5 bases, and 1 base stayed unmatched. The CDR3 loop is CSAGGGETQYF. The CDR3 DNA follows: TGCAGTGCTGGCGGGGGGGAGACCCAGTACTTC.

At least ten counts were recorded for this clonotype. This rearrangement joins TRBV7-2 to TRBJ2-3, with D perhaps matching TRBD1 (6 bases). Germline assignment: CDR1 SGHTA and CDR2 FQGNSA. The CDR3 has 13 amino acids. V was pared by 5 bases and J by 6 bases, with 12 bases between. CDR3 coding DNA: TGTGCCAGCAGCCCCCAGGGGCACGATACGCAGTATTTT. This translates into CASSPQGHDTQYF.